These 27 T cell receptor beta chains originate from one sample sequenced in a study of T cell responses to AZD1222 COVID-19 vaccine. Profiling relied on immunoSEQ multiplex PCR, and the TCRdb table lists in-frame clones only, not all of them. Among 150,000 or so clones listed, around 89% were seen once. Sequencing was performed on peripheral blood, taken on day 0 of AZD1222 vaccination. The receptors shown here come from an adult in good health.

As to this clone: Distinct nucleotide sequences in the sample also encode this CDR3. The chain couples TRBV4-1 to TRBJ1-5, with D unclear. The CDR3 is 15 amino acids. The germline V and J ends were trimmed by 0 bases and 1 base, with 7 bases remaining between them. Per germline, CDR1 MGHRA and CDR2 YSYEKL. The CDR3 loop reads CASSQDMGSNQPQHF. CDR3 DNA: TGCGCCAGCAGCCAAGATATGGGGAGCAATCAGCCCCAGCATTTT.

V is TRBV13 and J is TRBJ1-6, with D uncertain. The CDR3 loop spans 12 amino acids. Germline loops: CDR1 PRHDT, CDR2 FYEKMQ (reference sequence). The V end was cut by 2 bases, the J end by 7 bases, with 3 bases between. The CDR3 sequence is CASSLYNSPLHF. The CDR3 DNA is TGTGCCAGCAGCTTATACAATTCACCCCTCCACTTT.

The chain is built from TRBV27 and TRBJ1-2; D gene unclear. The CDR3 extends over 13 amino acids. Germline V lookup: CDR1 MNHEY, CDR2 SMNVEV (reference sequence). V was cut by 5 bases and J by 0 bases, with 7 bases left in between. CDR3 protein: CASSTNANYGYTF. CDR3 DNA sequence: TGTGCCAGCAGTACAAATGCTAACTATGGCTACACCTTC.

CDR3 in DNA: TGCGCCAGCAGCCTCAGGGGCGGGGCTGATAGCAATCAGCCCCAGCATTTT. Protein: CASSLRGGADSNQPQHF. The genes are TRBV4-1 and TRBJ1-5; D is perhaps TRBD1 (6 bases). Trimming pared 4 bases from V and 0 bases from J, leaving 16 bases between. This CDR3 is 17 amino acids long. Germline V gene sequence: CDR1 MGHRA, CDR2 YSYEKL.

The chain has TRBV4-1 and TRBJ2-7; D may correspond to TRBD1 or TRBD2 (5 bases each). CDR1 is MGHRA, CDR2 YSYEKL, per germline. V lost 2 bases, J lost 2 bases, and 13 bases lay in between. The CDR3 runs 15 residues. The CDR3 spells CASSQFILGPYEQYF. CDR3 in DNA: TGCGCCAGCAGCCAATTTATTCTGGGACCCTACGAGCAGTACTTC.

The chain joins TRBV6-5 to TRBJ2-5; 15 bases map to TRBD2. There are 15 residues in the CDR3. V was pared by 6 bases and J by 3 bases, with 2 bases of the junction left unmatched. Germline V gene lookup returns CDR1 MNHEY and CDR2 SVGAGI. DNA of the CDR3: TGTGCCAGCAGAAGGACTAGCGGGAGGGAAGAGACCCAGTACTTC. Its protein product is CASRRTSGREETQYF.

The count of this clone is one. This chain connects TRBV21-1 to TRBJ1-1; the table assigns TRBD1, which was not confirmed against the DNA. TRBV21-1 is shown as a pseudogene. CDR3 length: 13 amino acids. The CDR3 sequence is CASTDRVNTEAFF. The CDR3 DNA reads TGTGCCAGCACTGACAGGGTGAACACTGAAGCTTTCTTT.

The rearrangement uses TRBV6-1 and TRBJ1-6; 8 bases align to TRBD1. This CDR3 is built from 16 residues. Trimming cost V 4 bases and J 7 bases; bases outside gene matches: 9. Germline CDR1 reads MNHNS; CDR2 reads SASEGT. In nucleotides, the CDR3 is TGTGCCAGCAGTGCCCCCGACAGGGGAAGAAATTCACCCCTCCACTTT. Translated, it gives CASSAPDRGRNSPLHF.

The chain combines TRBV13 with TRBJ2-1; D is unresolved. The V gene lost 2 bases and the J gene lost 2 bases, with 7 bases spanning the gap. Germline CDR1 PRHDT, CDR2 FYEKMQ (reference sequence). There are 14 residues in the CDR3. CDR3 DNA: TGTGCCAGCAGCTTAAGAGCTACCTACAATGAGCAGTTCTTC. Its translation: CASSLRATYNEQFF.

V is TRBV18 and J is TRBJ2-1; D is tentatively TRBD1 or TRBD2 (5 bases each). Trimming stripped 6 bases from V and 8 bases from J, with 11 bases between. The CDR3 consists of 12 residues. Looked up from germline, CDR1 is KGHSH and CDR2 is LQKENI. The CDR3 loop reads CASSGIGDEQFF. The CDR3 DNA reads as TGTGCCAGCTCCGGGATAGGGGATGAGCAGTTCTTC.

This rearrangement joins TRBV21-1 to TRBJ2-5; the table's D call TRBD2 went unverified against the DNA. TRBV21-1 is assigned pseudogene status. The CDR3 has 16 amino acids. The CDR3 region is CASSMDPGRYQETQYF. CDR3 sequence (DNA): TGTGCCAGCAGCATGGACCCGGGGAGGTACCAAGAGACCCAGTACTTC.

This clone appeared a few times. The chain is built from TRBV19 and TRBJ2-7; TRBD2 aligns across 10 bases. CDR3 length equals 14 residues. The germline V gene has CDR1 LNHDA and CDR2 SQIVND (reference sequence). Trimming took 6 bases from V and 3 from J; bases not matched to a gene: 5. CDR3 nucleotides: TGTGCCAGTAGCCTTCTAGCGGGAGACTACGAGCAGTACTTC. Translation: CASSLLAGDYEQYF.

The V call is TRBV2, the J call TRBJ1-1; D is perhaps TRBD1 (6 bases). CDR1 is SNHLY and CDR2 is FYNNEI in the germline V gene. The CDR3 spans 14 residues. Trimming removed 4 bases from V and 10 bases from J, with 19 bases in between. CDR3: CASSALITGFLAFF. CDR3 DNA sequence: TGTGCCAGCAGTGCACTTATAACAGGGTTTCTAGCTTTCTTT.

This clone has just one count. V usage is TRBV7-2 and J usage is TRBJ1-1; D is undetermined. Trimming left V 0 bases short and J 1 base short, with 6 bases between. Per germline, CDR1 SGHTA and CDR2 FQGNSA. This CDR3 spans 14 amino acids. Written as DNA, the CDR3 is TGTGCCAGCAGCTTAGCTCCGCAGAACACTGAAGCTTTCTTT. Its translation is CASSLAPQNTEAFF.

The chain has TRBV5-6 and TRBJ2-7, with TRBD2 matching over 11 bases. Unmatched junction bases numbered 2, after V lost 3 bases and J lost 3 bases. This CDR3 region has 14 residues. CDR1 and CDR2 from the germline V gene are SGHDT and YYEEEE. CDR3 coding DNA: TGTGCCAGCAGCTGGGGACTAGCGGTCTACGAGCAGTACTTC. This translates into CASSWGLAVYEQYF.

Here the CDR3 reads CASSPRLAGGPSSSNEQFF. The CDR3 DNA sequence: TGTGCCAGCTCACCGAGACTAGCGGGAGGGCCGTCTTCATCCAATGAGCAGTTCTTC. The chain uses TRBV18 and TRBJ2-1; 14 bases are shared with TRBD2. CDR3 size: 19 residues. V was clipped by 3 bases and J by 6 bases; unmatched bases: 13. Germline-derived CDR1 and CDR2 are KGHSH and LQKENI.

The chain recombines TRBV28 with TRBJ2-2; D possibly corresponds to TRBD1 (6 bases). V was pared by 1 base and J by 4 bases, with 13 bases between. Per germline, CDR1 MDHEN and CDR2 SYDVKM. CDR3 length: 16 amino acids. The CDR3 DNA reads TGTGCCAGCAGTTTATTTGCAGGGGTGACCACCGGGGAGCTGTTTTTT. Translation gives CASSLFAGVTTGELFF.

The rearrangement links TRBV29-1 to TRBJ1-2; 9 nucleotides match TRBD1. The trim removed 6 bases at V and 4 bases at J, leaving 12 bases unmatched. The CDR3 loop spans 15 amino acids. Germline lookup yields CDR1 SQVTM and CDR2 ANQGSEA. The CDR3 sequence: CSVALPGQGGYGYTF. CDR3 nucleotides: TGCAGCGTAGCCCTCCCGGGACAGGGAGGCTATGGCTACACCTTC.

This clone has more than one count but fewer than ten. V usage is TRBV25-1 and J usage is TRBJ1-2; D unclear. V shed 4 bases and J shed 3 bases, with 6 bases lying between them. The CDR3 has 12 residues. The germline V gene has CDR1 MGHDK and CDR2 SYGVNS. CDR3 sequence reads: CASSAQYYGYTF. CDR3 sequence (DNA): TGTGCCAGCAGTGCCCAATACTATGGCTACACCTTC.

The chain carries TRBV7-3 and TRBJ2-5; 14 positions agree with TRBD2. The germline gives CDR1 SGHTA, CDR2 FQGTGA. V shed 8 bases, J shed 4 bases, and the junction held 9 bases outside the gene matches. The CDR3 runs 16 residues. Written as DNA, the CDR3 is TGTGCCAGCGCACTCGGGGGACTAGCGGGAGCAGAGACCCAGTACTTC. Its protein is CASALGGLAGAETQYF. Drawing the rest from reference TRBV7-3 and TRBJ2-5, the complete variable domain is GAGVSQTPSNKVTEKGKYVELRCDPISGHTALYWYRQSLGQGPEFLIYFQGTGAADDSGLPNDRFFAVRPEGSVSTLKIQRTERGDSAVYLCASALGGLAGAETQYFGPGTRLLVL.

The CDR3 bases are TGTGCCAGCGCCAAGGGACTAGCGCTAGCGAACACCGGGGAGCTGTTTTTT. Protein product: CASAKGLALANTGELFF. The chain joins TRBV3-1 (or the pseudogene TRBV3-2) to TRBJ2-2; 10 bases map to TRBD2. The CDR3 totals 17 residues. Germline CDR1 and CDR2: LGHDT and YNNKEL (reference sequence). The ends lost 8 bases at V and 0 bases at J; junction bases unmatched: 9.

The rearrangement uses TRBV9 and TRBJ2-3; 7 nucleotides agree with TRBD1. Germline CDR1 SGDLS, CDR2 YYNGEE. V trimming: 5 bases; J trimming: 2 bases; junction bases outside the gene matches: 5. The CDR3 has 14 amino acids. This CDR3 reads CASRRGRATDTQYF. In nucleotides, the CDR3 is TGTGCCAGCAGGAGGGGGCGGGCCACAGATACGCAGTATTTT.

This chain uses TRBV18 with TRBJ1-5; D not resolved. CDR1 is KGHSH, CDR2 LQKENI, per germline. The V end was cut by 1 base, the J end by 0 bases, with 10 bases between. This CDR3 comprises 16 residues. The CDR3 nucleotides read TGTGCCAGCTCACCACGTGTGGGGAATAGCAATCAGCCCCAGCATTTT. Amino acid sequence: CASSPRVGNSNQPQHF.

The rearrangement uses TRBV10-2 and TRBJ1-5; D perhaps matches TRBD1 (5 bases). The CDR3 is 13 amino acids. CDR1 is WSHSY and CDR2 is SAAADI in the germline V gene. V lost 3 bases and J 5 bases, leaving 8 bases between the germline ends. DNA of the CDR3: TGCGCCAGCAGTGAACAGGTTTATCAGCCCCAGCATTTT. Translated, it gives CASSEQVYQPQHF.

This chain connects TRBV28 to TRBJ1-2; 8 bases align to TRBD1. CDR1 is MDHEN, CDR2 SYDVKM, per germline. This CDR3 contains 15 residues. V trimming: 5 bases; J trimming: 4 bases; junction bases outside the gene matches: 9. CDR3 sequence reads: CASSLSQGVGYGYTF. The CDR3 DNA follows: TGTGCCAGCAGTCTATCACAGGGGGTGGGCTATGGCTACACCTTC.

The chain carries TRBV11-3 and TRBJ2-1; TRBD1 matches 8 bases. From germline, CDR1 is SGHNT and CDR2 YENEEA. The J segment lost 2 bases and the V segment lost 5 bases, leaving 8 bases of the junction unmatched. This CDR3 has 16 residues. The CDR3 here is CASSVRDRTAYNEQFF. As DNA, the CDR3 is TGTGCCAGCAGCGTTCGGGACAGGACGGCCTACAATGAGCAGTTCTTC. Combining the CDR3 with reference TRBV11-3 and TRBJ2-1 gives the whole variable domain EAGVVQSPRYKIIEKKQPVAFWCNPISGHNTLYWYLQNLGQGPELLIRYENEEAVDDSQLPKDRFSAERLKGVDSTLKIQPAELGDSAVYLCASSVRDRTAYNEQFFGPGTRLTVL.

The chain carries TRBV6-5 and TRBJ2-7; possibly TRBD2 for D (7 bases). CDR3 length: 15 residues. V lost 6 bases and J 5 bases, leaving 20 bases between the germline ends. Per the germline V gene, CDR1 is MNHEY and CDR2 is SVGAGI. CDR3 sequence reads: CASRRTHGGLNEQYF. CDR3 DNA: TGTGCCAGCAGGCGTACCCACGGGGGGCTCAACGAGCAGTACTTC.